Listed here are 22 T cell receptor beta chains from one sample, sequenced in a study of T-cell reconstitution after alpha-beta-depleted transplantation in children (dated by TCRdb to about 2016). What the treatment or condition label conveys for this sample: allogeneic hematopoietic cell transplantation with graft depleted of TCRalphabeta T cells and CD19 B cells. The library was generated by PCR. TCRdb records Illumina HiSeq 2500 as the sequencer. TCR library preparation used molecular barcoding, with unique molecular identifiers applied to normalize quantification of the TCRbeta repertoire. TCRdb took the public reads, trimmed them with fastp at Q25, ran MiXCR for clone calling and kept in-frame beta chains. One record per CDR3 amino acid sequence lists the most common genes and DNA. The sample has about 830,000 distinct CDR3 sequences on record, approximately 15% of them singletons. Jointly, the top ten make up about 5% of the sample.

This specimen was PBMCs, mostly from graft donor cells, taken 360 days after TCRalphabeta/CD19-depleted stem cell transplant. The receptors shown here come from a male patient under 18 who had a stem cell transplant for acute lymphoblastic leukemia, so the T cells may come from the graft donor.

The V gene is TRBV6-2 or TRBV6-3, the J gene TRBJ2-2, with 8 bases identical to TRBD2. Looked up from germline, CDR1 is MNHEY and CDR2 is SVGEGT. V shed 10 bases, J shed 3 bases, and the junction held 10 bases outside the gene matches. The CDR3 consists of 15 residues. This chain's CDR3 is CAICRGGHYTGELFF. The CDR3 nucleotides read TGTGCCATCTGCCGGGGGGGGCACTACACCGGGGAGCTGTTTTTT.

This clonotype came up many times. J is TRBJ2-1 and V is TRBV5-1; 9 bases map to TRBD1. With V trimmed by 5 bases and J by 5 bases, 2 bases remained unmatched. The CDR3 runs 13 residues. Looked up from germline, CDR1 is SGHRS and CDR2 is YFSETQ. The CDR3 here is CASRRDRDNEQFF. CDR3 nucleotides: TGCGCCAGCAGGAGGGACAGGGACAATGAGCAGTTCTTC.

The genes are TRBV19 and TRBJ1-1; 8 bases line up with TRBD1. The CDR3 is 17 amino acids. The V and J ends lost 3 bases and 0 bases, in that order; junction bases with no gene match: 9. Germline CDR1 LNHDA, CDR2 SQIVND (reference sequence). The CDR3: CASSILSRGHLNTEAFF. DNA of the CDR3: TGTGCCAGTAGTATCCTATCCAGGGGGCACTTGAACACTGAAGCTTTCTTT.

There are a few counts of this clonotype. V and J are TRBV5-1 and TRBJ2-4; D remains unclear. The CDR3 extends over 18 amino acids. V gave up 6 bases and J gave up 3 bases, with 25 bases separating them. Germline lookup yields CDR1 SGHRS and CDR2 YFSETQ. CDR3 in amino acids: CASTWHPAGGIGKNIQYF. CDR3 DNA: TGCGCCAGCACCTGGCATCCGGCAGGTGGGATCGGCAAAAACATTCAGTACTTC.

This clonotype has more than one count but fewer than ten. The CDR3 sequence: CASSVGTGRSEQYF. In DNA form, the CDR3 reads TGTGCCAGCAGCGTTGGGACAGGGCGGTCCGAGCAGTACTTC. V usage is TRBV9 and J usage is TRBJ2-7; 9 bases are shared with TRBD1. The CDR3 spans 14 residues. CDR1 is SGDLS, CDR2 YYNGEE, per germline. V shed 2 bases, J shed 6 bases, and the junction held 6 bases outside the gene matches.

In this sample, this clonotype turned up a few times. This chain connects TRBV5-1 to TRBJ1-1; D is uncertain. V dropped 4 bases and J dropped 0 bases, with 16 bases sitting between them. The CDR3 totals 16 residues. In germline, CDR1 is SGHRS, CDR2 YFSETQ. CDR3 sequence (DNA): TGCGCCAGCAGCCCCTCTACCAGTCTACTGAACACTGAAGCTTTCTTT. Translating it yields CASSPSTSLLNTEAFF.

The table lists this clonotype with a few counts. V usage is TRBV12-5 and J usage is TRBJ2-4, with D unresolved. CDR1 and CDR2 from the germline V gene are LGHNT and FRNRAP. The length of the CDR3 is 13 residues. V was clipped by 3 bases and J by 4 bases, with 7 bases between them. CDR3 sequence reads: CASGLLEKNIQYF. For the CDR3, the DNA is TGTGCTAGTGGTTTACTGGAAAAAAACATTCAGTACTTC.

In this sample, this clonotype turned up a few times. The gene calls are TRBV6-5 and TRBJ1-2; D might be TRBD1 (6 bases). This CDR3 region has 12 residues. The germline CDR1 and CDR2 sequences are MNHEY and SVGAGI. V dropped 7 bases and J dropped 7 bases, with 13 bases sitting between them. CDR3 bases: TGTGCCAGCACGCTAGCCAGGGGTGGCTACACCTTC. It yields the protein CASTLARGGYTF.

This clonotype was observed a few times. The V gene is TRBV6-1, the J gene TRBJ1-1; possible D gene TRBD1, 5 bases. Between the trimmed V and J ends, which lost 6 bases and 1 base, there was a span of 9 bases. From germline, CDR1 is MNHNS and CDR2 SASEGT. This CDR3 comprises 13 residues. Here the CDR3 reads CASRPDRNTEAFF. CDR3 DNA sequence: TGTGCCAGCAGGCCAGACAGGAACACTGAAGCTTTCTTT.

The chain links TRBV27 to TRBJ2-7; D gene ambiguous. Trimming took 1 base from V and 2 from J, leaving 9 bases between them. CDR1 MNHEY and CDR2 SMNVEV come from the germline V gene (reference sequence). This CDR3 spans 14 amino acids. CDR3 amino acids: CASSLFPLAYEQYF. The DNA for the CDR3 is TGTGCCAGCAGTTTATTTCCCCTTGCCTACGAGCAGTACTTC.

The gene calls are TRBV5-1 and TRBJ2-7; 9 bases line up with TRBD1. V trimming: 4 bases; J trimming: 4 bases; junction bases outside the gene matches: 9. This CDR3 contains 15 residues. The germline CDR1 and CDR2 sequences are SGHRS and YFSETQ. The CDR3 here is CASSTGTGTDYEQYF. As DNA, the CDR3 is TGCGCCAGCAGCACCGGGACAGGGACCGATTACGAGCAGTACTTC.

The chain employs TRBV5-1 and TRBJ2-2; D is perhaps TRBD1 (5 bases). CDR1 and CDR2 from the germline V gene are SGHRS and YFSETQ. The CDR3 covers 13 residues. Trimming removed 6 bases from V and 7 bases from J, with 13 bases in between. The CDR3: CASILQEHGELFF. CDR3 nucleotides: TGCGCCAGCATACTACAGGAGCACGGGGAGCTGTTTTTT.

This clonotype occurred a few times. The chain joins TRBV5-1 to TRBJ2-7; D may match TRBD1 or TRBD2 (5 bases each). Looked up from germline, CDR1 is SGHRS and CDR2 is YFSETQ. The V and J ends lost 4 bases and 2 bases respectively, with 16 bases between them. The CDR3 is 15 residues long. The chain's CDR3 is CASSASPGLAYEQYF. For the CDR3, the DNA is TGCGCCAGCAGCGCATCCCCGGGGCTTGCCTACGAGCAGTACTTC.

The chain couples TRBV20-1 to TRBJ1-5; weak D call: TRBD1 (5 bases). Trimming took 1 base from V and 2 from J, leaving 12 bases between them. CDR3 size: 15 residues. Germline CDR1 DFQATT, CDR2 SNEGSKA (reference sequence). The DNA of the CDR3 is TGCAGTGCTAGAGGGGACGGAAGGGGCAATCAGCCCCAGCATTTT. It encodes CSARGDGRGNQPQHF.

This clonotype was observed once. J is TRBJ2-7 and V is TRBV4-1; perhaps TRBD2 as D (6 bases). Germline V gene lookup returns CDR1 MGHRA and CDR2 YSYEKL. The CDR3 runs 16 residues. V lost 4 bases to trimming and J lost 4 bases, with 20 bases between them. CDR3 protein: CASSPPLMGGKYEQYF. DNA for the CDR3: TGCGCCAGCAGCCCACCCCTTATGGGAGGAAAGTACGAGCAGTACTTC.

This clonotype was found many times. The chain carries TRBV29-1 and TRBJ1-2; D is unclear. Germline loops: CDR1 SQVTM, CDR2 ANQGSEA. V lost 6 bases to trimming and J lost 4 bases, with 12 bases between them. The CDR3 runs 12 residues. This CDR3 reads CSVPGVVYGYTF. The DNA of the CDR3 is TGCAGCGTGCCCGGCGTGGTCTATGGCTACACCTTC.

The CDR3 reads CASSGWDGSEKLFF. The CDR3 nucleotides are TGTGCCAGCAGTGGATGGGACGGTTCCGAAAAACTGTTTTTT. The chain recombines TRBV2 with TRBJ1-4; TRBD1 is a possible D gene (5 bases). The germline V gene has CDR1 SNHLY and CDR2 FYNNEI. The V end lost 4 bases, the J end lost 8 bases, and 14 bases lay between the germline ends. The CDR3 is 14 amino acids.

The chain employs TRBV4-1 and TRBJ1-5; perhaps TRBD1 as D (5 bases). Trimming removed 1 base at V and 5 bases at J, with 18 bases between. CDR1 is MGHRA and CDR2 is YSYEKL in the germline V gene. The CDR3 runs 17 residues. CDR3 bases: TGCGCCAGCAGCCAAGCGCGGGCCCGGGGCGTGGATCAGCCCCAGCATTTT. Translation gives CASSQARARGVDQPQHF.

The gene calls are TRBV28 and TRBJ2-7, with 9 bases lining up with TRBD2. CDR1 MDHEN and CDR2 SYDVKM come from the germline V gene. The length of the CDR3 is 18 residues. V lost 3 bases and J lost 3; bases outside the gene matches: 15. CDR3 amino acids: CASSFPLISGRESYEQYF. CDR3 coding DNA: TGTGCCAGCAGTTTCCCCCTAATTAGCGGGAGAGAGAGCTACGAGCAGTACTTC.

The CDR3 loop reads CASSGRQEQFF. The CDR3 DNA is TGTGCCAGCAGCGGTCGACAGGAGCAGTTCTTC. This chain connects TRBV7-9 to TRBJ2-1, with D perhaps matching TRBD1 (5 bases). The germline V gene has CDR1 SEHNR and CDR2 FQNEAQ (reference sequence). The CDR3 loop spans 11 amino acids. V lost 5 bases and J 10 bases, leaving 9 bases between the germline ends.

This clonotype was observed many times. The genes are TRBV24-1 and TRBJ2-3; D may correspond to TRBD1 or TRBD2 (5 bases each). Per germline, CDR1 KGHDR and CDR2 SFDVKD. Deletions cut 11 bases from V and 0 bases from J, with 11 bases between. The CDR3 is made up of 13 amino acids. In DNA form, the CDR3 reads TGTGCCATCGGGACGGAGAGCACAGATACGCAGTATTTT. Translation: CAIGTESTDTQYF.

The V call is TRBV7-7, the J call TRBJ2-3; no firm D call. Trimming stripped 1 base from V and 0 bases from J, with 11 bases between. CDR3 size: 16 residues. The germline V gene has CDR1 SSHAT and CDR2 FNYEAQ (reference sequence). In nucleotides, the CDR3 is TGTGCCAGCAGCTTAGGGTCCGTCGGAAGCACAGATACGCAGTATTTT. Amino acid sequence: CASSLGSVGSTDTQYF.